This TCR beta chain was captured in a study of T cell responses to AZD1222 COVID-19 vaccine. Findings and caveats of the study: Spike-specific TCR breadth and depth rose after two AZD1222 doses. In the spike-specific TCR repertoire, nearly half reportedly target unmutated variant regions. The study found vaccine-associated CD4 TCRs spanning spike, dominant at 160-218 and 743-854.

This CDR3 comprises 16 residues. The germline V and J ends were trimmed by 0 bases and 9 bases, with 15 bases remaining between them. Germline CDR1 and CDR2: LGHNA and YSLEER. Concerning this clone: Its antigen is currently unknown.

The repertoire was sequenced with immunoSEQ multiplex PCR; TCRdb's copy has only in-frame clones and lacks some. This sample has 120,000 or so clones, with more than 65% found just once. The origin of this receptor is an adult who received the AZD1222 COVID-19 vaccine. The material was peripheral blood, obtained 28 days after the second AZD1222 dose. The J gene is TRBJ1-6, the V gene TRBV4-3; D remains ambiguous. The CDR3 here is CASSQDQPGLGSPLHF. The CDR3 DNA reads TGCGCCAGCAGCCAAGATCAACCGGGCCTTGGTTCACCCCTCCACTTT.